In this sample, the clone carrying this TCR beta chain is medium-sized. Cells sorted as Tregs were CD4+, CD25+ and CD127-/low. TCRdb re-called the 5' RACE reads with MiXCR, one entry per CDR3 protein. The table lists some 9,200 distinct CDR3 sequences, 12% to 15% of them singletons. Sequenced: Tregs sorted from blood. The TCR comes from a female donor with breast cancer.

The CDR3: CSARPGLAGESSYNEQFF. The CDR3 DNA sequence: TGCAGTGCTAGACCAGGACTAGCGGGTGAGAGCTCCTACAATGAGCAGTTCTTC. V is TRBV20-1 and J is TRBJ2-1, with 11 bases aligning to TRBD2. The CDR3 spans 18 residues. CDR1 and CDR2 from the germline V gene are DFQATT and SNEGSKA (reference sequence). J lost 0 bases, V lost 2 bases, and 9 bases had no gene match.